This T cell receptor (beta chain) was found in a study of shared clonotypes between healthy human individuals. Profiling relied on immunoSEQ multiplex PCR, and the TCRdb table lists in-frame clones only, not all of them. The sample carries roughly 2.4 million clones, approximately 96% recorded once. The CDR3 consists of 13 residues. Trimming stripped 5 bases from V and 6 bases from J, with 11 bases between. Germline values: CDR1 SGHTA, CDR2 FQGNSA. Sequenced material: naive CD4+ T cells sorted from blood. The subset: CD45RA+ positively selected. The source is a man between 18 and 35 years old in good health. The chain is built from TRBV7-2 and TRBJ1-5; no clear D. CDR3 sequence reads: CASSPRSFQPQHF. The CDR3 DNA reads TGTGCCAGCAGCCCCCGGTCTTTTCAGCCCCAGCATTTT.